The 10 T cell receptor beta chains in this list originate from one sample, sequenced in a study of T cells of healthy individuals. TCRdb reprocessed the 5' RACE reads via MiXCR and lists one record per CDR3 protein. The sample gives 40,000 to 65,000 distinct CDR3 sequences, roughly 14% of which show up once; about 16% is in the top ten. Receptors originate from a human donor in good health.

The gene calls are TRBV6-2 or TRBV6-3 and TRBJ1-6, with D unresolved. The germline CDR1 and CDR2 sequences are MNHEY and SVGEGT. Deletions cut 6 bases from V and 14 bases from J, with 11 bases between. The CDR3 sequence is 11 residues long. For the CDR3, the DNA is TGTGCCAGCAGCCCCGGCGTGGCCCTCCACTTT. Translating gives CASSPGVALHF.

This clonotype showed up just a few times. The rearrangement joins TRBV6-2 or TRBV6-3 to TRBJ2-1; a weak D match, TRBD2 (5 bases). V lost 4 bases, J lost 0 bases, and 13 bases lay in between. The CDR3 totals 16 residues. Germline V gives CDR1 MNHEY, CDR2 SVGEGT. The CDR3 spells CASSSTIGSSYNEQFF. The DNA for the CDR3 is TGTGCCAGCAGTTCCACAATTGGGAGCTCCTACAATGAGCAGTTCTTC.

This clonotype appeared a few times. This CDR3 reads CASSATAGEQYF. The CDR3 DNA sequence: TGTGCCAGCAGCGCAACAGCCGGAGAGCAGTACTTC. The chain uses TRBV7-9 and TRBJ2-7; D gene unclear. CDR1 SEHNR and CDR2 FQNEAQ come from the germline V gene (reference sequence). The germline V and J ends were trimmed by 5 bases and 7 bases, with 12 bases remaining between them. This CDR3 region has 12 residues.

This clonotype was counted a few times. This chain joins TRBV30 and TRBJ1-4, with D uncertain. Between the trimmed V and J ends, which lost 0 bases and 3 bases, there was a span of 17 bases. Germline CDR1 and CDR2: GTSNPN and SVGIG (reference sequence). The CDR3 has 17 residues. CDR3: CAWSVPPYKSANEKLFF. CDR3 DNA: TGTGCCTGGAGTGTACCCCCCTACAAATCGGCTAATGAAAAACTGTTTTTT.

This clonotype was detected ten times or more. The chain joins TRBV30 to TRBJ2-7; D remains unclear. The CDR3 covers 11 residues. The germline V gene has CDR1 GTSNPN and CDR2 SVGIG (reference sequence). Between the trimmed V and J ends, which lost 4 bases and 4 bases, there was a span of 8 bases. CDR3 residues: CAWNIGYEQYF. CDR3 DNA: TGTGCCTGGAATATTGGATACGAGCAGTACTTC.

This chain uses TRBV20-1 with TRBJ1-2, with a possible D match to TRBD1 (5 bases). Germline assignment: CDR1 DFQATT and CDR2 SNEGSKA (reference sequence). Trimming stripped 3 bases from V and 2 bases from J, with 7 bases between. The CDR3 extends over 12 amino acids. CDR3 nucleotides: TGCAGTGCTAGTGGGGGGAACTATGGCTACACCTTC. Amino acids: CSASGGNYGYTF.

This clonotype came up many times. This chain joins TRBV5-1 and TRBJ1-4; D gene ambiguous. This CDR3 spans 15 amino acids. Trimming removed 4 bases from V and 8 bases from J, with 18 bases in between. The V gene's germline CDR1 is SGHRS and CDR2 YFSETQ. The CDR3 DNA reads as TGCGCCAGCAGCCCGGACCCCTCGTCGGACGAAAAACTGTTTTTT. Protein: CASSPDPSSDEKLFF. Variable domain in full (rest from reference TRBV5-1 and TRBJ1-4): KAGVTQTPRYLIKTRGQQVTLSCSPISGHRSVSWYQQTPGQGLQFLFEYFSETQRNKGNFPGRFSGRQFSNSRSEMNVSTLELGDSALYLCASSPDPSSDEKLFFGSGTQLSVL.

This clonotype has a handful of counts. The chain recombines TRBV20-1 with TRBJ2-3; D might be TRBD2 (5 bases). There are 15 residues in the CDR3. Germline V lookup: CDR1 DFQATT, CDR2 SNEGSKA (reference sequence). The ends were cut back, 4 bases at V and 5 bases at J, with 19 bases in the middle. CDR3 DNA: TGCAGTGCTAACCACTTTGGGGAGATCGGAGATACGCAGTATTTT. It codes for CSANHFGEIGDTQYF.

This chain joins TRBV27 and TRBJ2-7; the D gene is possibly TRBD1 (5 bases). Germline V CDR1 and CDR2: MNHEY, SMNVEV (reference sequence). Trimming removed 8 bases at V and 4 bases at J, with 15 bases between. This CDR3 contains 13 residues. This CDR3 is CASGATNVYEQYF. The CDR3 DNA sequence: TGTGCCAGCGGGGCTACAAACGTATACGAGCAGTACTTC.

This clonotype was seen more than once but under ten times. The chain has TRBV12-3 or TRBV12-4 and TRBJ2-2, with 8 bases lining up with TRBD2. This CDR3 comprises 15 residues. Germline trimming cut 5 bases from V and 3 bases from J; bases unmatched to any gene: 5. The CDR3 coding sequence is TGTGCCAGCAGTCCGGGACTAGGACACACCGGGGAGCTGTTTTTT. Translation gives CASSPGLGHTGELFF.